This T cell receptor beta chain is drawn from a study of a mutant IDH1 vaccine in newly diagnosed glioma. Study background: Patients had received radiotherapy, temozolomide, or both previously, most receiving both. The study's findings and limits: Any relationship between pseudoprogression and changes in top peripheral T cell clonotypes seemed absent. Altogether, 93.3% of patients exhibited vaccine-induced immune responses.

Method: immunoSEQ multiplex PCR; TCRdb's copy keeps in-frame clones and lacks some. The top ten hold 5% to 5.5% of the sample, which has about 88,000 clones, roughly 82% seen once. As to time point: baseline, week 1 (first vaccination visit). As to treatment: pre-vaccination baseline after standard-of-care therapy. Concerning this clone itself: Its antigen remains unknown.

The germline V and J ends were trimmed by 5 bases and 2 bases, with 8 bases remaining between them. The CDR3 spans 13 residues. Per the germline V gene, CDR1 is SNHLY and CDR2 is FYNNEI. Material: PBMCs, obtained from a glioma patient treated with radiotherapy, temozolomide or both. The receptor was derived from a man between 35 and 55 years old with glioma. Some clones in this sample may be carry-over from other donors' samples. V gene TRBV2 combines with J gene TRBJ2-3, with unresolved D. In DNA form, the CDR3 reads TGTGCCAGCAGTCCCTACAACACAGATACGCAGTATTTT. Its protein product is CASSPYNTDTQYF.